This is a list of T cell receptor beta chains from one sample in a study of vaccination effects on CD4 cells after COVID-19. The protocol was immunoSEQ multiplex PCR, while the TCRdb copy is restricted to in-frame clones and leaves out a portion. This table holds roughly 75,000 clones, 65% to 85% found once. These receptors lack a known antigen. The sample consisted of CD4+ T cells from PBMCs cultured with HCoV-OC43 spike peptides, taken before COVID-19 vaccination. The source is a human donor who received a COVID-19 vaccine. Both conserved end residues are part of each CDR3. D genes are given only for firm matches. Not all rows give a size; the values are once, few, many and, for expanded clones, a class.

D gene: .
V gene: TRBV9
clone size: .
J gene: TRBJ1-2
CDR3 DNA: TGTGCCAGCAGCGTAGGCGGTCGCCCACTCTATGGCTACACCTTC
CDR3 protein: CASSVGGRPLYGYTF

D gene: .
V gene: TRBV18
clone size: .
J gene: TRBJ1-1
CDR3 DNA: TGTGCCAGCTCACCCCGCGGGGAAATGAACACTGAAGCTTTCTTT
CDR3 protein: CASSPRGEMNTEAFF

D gene: .
V gene: TRBV20-1
clone size: .
J gene: TRBJ1-1
CDR3 DNA: TGCAGTGCCATCCGAAACACTGAAGCTTTCTTT
CDR3 protein: CSAIRNTEAFF

D gene: .
V gene: TRBV29-1
clone size: .
J gene: TRBJ2-3
CDR3 DNA: TGCAGCGTTGGTAGAGGGGACACGCAGTATTTT
CDR3 protein: CSVGRGDTQYF

D gene: .
V gene: TRBV28
clone size: .
J gene: TRBJ2-5
CDR3 DNA: TGTGCCAGCAGTTTTTCAGGGACGGAGACCCAGTACTTC
CDR3 protein: CASSFSGTETQYF

D gene: .
V gene: TRBV7-2
clone size: .
J gene: TRBJ2-5
CDR3 DNA: TGTGCCAGCAGTAAACAGGGGGGGGAGACCCAGTACTTC
CDR3 protein: CASSKQGGETQYF

D gene: .
V gene: TRBV5-1
clone size: .
J gene: TRBJ1-4
CDR3 DNA: TGCGCCAGCAGCCCGGAACCAGGGAGGGCGAATGAAAAACTGTTTTTT
CDR3 protein: CASSPEPGRANEKLFF

D gene: TRBD2
V gene: TRBV4-3
clone size: few
J gene: TRBJ2-1
CDR3 DNA: TGCGCCAGCAGCCAAGATCGGTTCCTGGCGGGGGGGCTCGATGAGCAGTTCTTC
CDR3 protein: CASSQDRFLAGGLDEQFF

D gene: .
V gene: TRBV6-2/TRBV6-3
clone size: .
J gene: TRBJ2-4
CDR3 DNA: TGTGCCAGCAGTTACCCCTCTTCGATAGCCAAAAACATTCAGTACTTC
CDR3 protein: CASSYPSSIAKNIQYF

D gene: .
V gene: TRBV5-6
clone size: .
J gene: TRBJ1-2
CDR3 DNA: TGTGCCAGCAGCTGGGGGGTCTATGGCTACACCTTC
CDR3 protein: CASSWGVYGYTF

D gene: .
V gene: TRBV2
clone size: few
J gene: TRBJ2-1
CDR3 DNA: TGTGCCAGCAGTGATTTGTCGTCAGGGAACAATGAGCAGTTCTTC
CDR3 protein: CASSDLSSGNNEQFF

D gene: .
V gene: TRBV29-1
clone size: .
J gene: TRBJ1-2
CDR3 DNA: TGCAGCGCCCTCCTGGGCAGCCACTATGGCTACACCTTC
CDR3 protein: CSALLGSHYGYTF

D gene: .
V gene: TRBV2
clone size: .
J gene: TRBJ2-5
CDR3 DNA: TGTGCCAGCAGCGCCCGACTAGAGGGAGGCCAAGAGACCCAGTACTTC
CDR3 protein: CASSARLEGGQETQYF

D gene: TRBD1
V gene: TRBV29-1
clone size: .
J gene: TRBJ2-5
CDR3 DNA: TGCAGCGTTGGAGGGCTTAGACAGGGGGCTTCGGAGACCCAGTACTTC
CDR3 protein: CSVGGLRQGASETQYF

D gene: TRBD2
V gene: TRBV5-8
clone size: .
J gene: TRBJ2-1
CDR3 DNA: TGTGCCAGCCCCCTCCCGCCGGGACTAGCGGGGGGCGAGCAGTTCTTC
CDR3 protein: CASPLPPGLAGGEQFF

D gene: TRBD1
V gene: TRBV19
clone size: .
J gene: TRBJ1-2
CDR3 DNA: TGTGCCAGTAGTGCCCCGGACAGGGCTAACTATGGCTACACCTTC
CDR3 protein: CASSAPDRANYGYTF

D gene: .
V gene: TRBV7-8
clone size: .
J gene: TRBJ1-1
CDR3 DNA: TGTGCCAGCAGCTTAATCCGGAACACTGAAGCTTTCTTT
CDR3 protein: CASSLIRNTEAFF

D gene: .
V gene: TRBV4-1
clone size: .
J gene: TRBJ2-3
CDR3 DNA: TGCGCCAGCAGCCAAGGGGTGGGCACAGGTTCGGGTAGCACAGATACGCAGTATTTT
CDR3 protein: CASSQGVGTGSGSTDTQYF

D gene: TRBD2
V gene: TRBV27
clone size: .
J gene: TRBJ2-3
CDR3 DNA: TGTGCCAGCAGTCGACAGGGACTAGCGAGGTCAGATACGCAGTATTTT
CDR3 protein: CASSRQGLARSDTQYF

D gene: .
V gene: TRBV21-1
clone size: few
J gene: TRBJ2-2
CDR3 DNA: TGTGCCAGCAGGGAGGGGGTACAGGGCGACACCGGGGAGCTGTTTTTT
CDR3 protein: CASREGVQGDTGELFF

D gene: .
V gene: TRBV5-1
clone size: .
J gene: TRBJ2-6
CDR3 DNA: TGCGCCAGCAGCTTGGTGGGGTCTGGGGCCAACGTCCTGACTTTC
CDR3 protein: CASSLVGSGANVLTF

D gene: .
V gene: TRBV24-1
clone size: .
J gene: TRBJ2-1
CDR3 DNA: TGTGCCACCAGTGAGAACAATGAGCAGTTCTTC
CDR3 protein: CATSENNEQFF

D gene: TRBD1
V gene: TRBV5-1
clone size: .
J gene: TRBJ1-1
CDR3 DNA: TGCGCCAGCAGCCCGGGACAGGGACCCACTGAAGCTTTCTTT
CDR3 protein: CASSPGQGPTEAFF

D gene: .
V gene: TRBV7-3
clone size: .
J gene: TRBJ2-2
CDR3 DNA: TGTGCCAGCAGCGCGTACACCACCGGGGAGCTGTTTTTT
CDR3 protein: CASSAYTTGELFF

D gene: .
V gene: TRBV2
clone size: .
J gene: TRBJ1-5
CDR3 DNA: TGTGCCAGCAGTGTTGAGCCGCAGCCCCAGCATTTT
CDR3 protein: CASSVEPQPQHF

D gene: TRBD1
V gene: TRBV6-6
clone size: .
J gene: TRBJ2-2
CDR3 DNA: TGTGCCAGCAGTTCCTCAGGGGGTGTCGGGGTCGGGGAGCTGTTTTTT
CDR3 protein: CASSSSGGVGVGELFF

D gene: TRBD2
V gene: TRBV3-1/TRBV3-2
clone size: .
J gene: TRBJ2-1
CDR3 DNA: TGTGCCAGCACCACTAGACTAGCGGGGGGGCCTGGTGAGCAGTTCTTC
CDR3 protein: CASTTRLAGGPGEQFF

D gene: TRBD1
V gene: TRBV4-1
clone size: .
J gene: TRBJ1-6
CDR3 DNA: TGCGCCAGCAGCCAGGGACAGGGCTATAATTCACCCCTCCACTTT
CDR3 protein: CASSQGQGYNSPLHF

D gene: .
V gene: TRBV5-1
clone size: .
J gene: TRBJ1-5
CDR3 DNA: TGCGCCAGCAGCCCCGAGGGGACCCTAAGTCAGCCCCAGCATTTT
CDR3 protein: CASSPEGTLSQPQHF